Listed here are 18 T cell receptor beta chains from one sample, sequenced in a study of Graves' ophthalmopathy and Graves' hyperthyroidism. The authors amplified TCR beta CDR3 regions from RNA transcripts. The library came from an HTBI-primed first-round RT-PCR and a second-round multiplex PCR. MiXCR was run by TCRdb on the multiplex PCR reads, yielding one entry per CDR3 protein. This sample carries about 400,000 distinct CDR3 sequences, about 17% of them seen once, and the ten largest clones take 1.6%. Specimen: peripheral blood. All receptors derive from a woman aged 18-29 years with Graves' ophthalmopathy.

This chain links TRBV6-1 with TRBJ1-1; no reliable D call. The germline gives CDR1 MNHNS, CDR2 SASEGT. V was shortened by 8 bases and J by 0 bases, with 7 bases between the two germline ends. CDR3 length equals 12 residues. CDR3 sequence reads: CASDNLNTEAFF. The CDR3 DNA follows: TGTGCCAGCGACAATCTGAACACTGAAGCTTTCTTT.

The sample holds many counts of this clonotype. As DNA, the CDR3 is TGTGCCAGCAGTCAACCGGCCGGGGTAGGGGTTGGCATTCAGTACTTC. It is translated as CASSQPAGVGVGIQYF. The rearrangement joins TRBV12-3 or TRBV12-4 to TRBJ2-4, with D tentatively TRBD1 or TRBD2 (5 bases each). V lost 5 bases and J lost 9, with 23 bases in between. The CDR3 spans 16 residues.

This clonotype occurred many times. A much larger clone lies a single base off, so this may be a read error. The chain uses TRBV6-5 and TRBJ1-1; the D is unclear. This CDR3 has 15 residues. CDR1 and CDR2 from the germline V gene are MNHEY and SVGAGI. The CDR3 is CASSSGALSNTGAFF. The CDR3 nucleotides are TGTGCCAGCAGTTCGGGCGCTCTCTCGAACACTGGAGCTTTCTTT.

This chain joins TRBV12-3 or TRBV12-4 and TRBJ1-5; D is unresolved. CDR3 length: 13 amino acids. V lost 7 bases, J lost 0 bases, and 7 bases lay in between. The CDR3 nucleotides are TGTGCCAGCACCGGGTATAGCAATCAGCCCCAGCATTTT. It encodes CASTGYSNQPQHF.

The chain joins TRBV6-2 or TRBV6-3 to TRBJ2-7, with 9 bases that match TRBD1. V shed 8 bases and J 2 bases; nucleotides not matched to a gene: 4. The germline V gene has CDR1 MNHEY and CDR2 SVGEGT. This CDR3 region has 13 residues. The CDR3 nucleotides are TGTGCCAGCCTCGGACAGGGGACCTACGAGCAGTACTTC. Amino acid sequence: CASLGQGTYEQYF.

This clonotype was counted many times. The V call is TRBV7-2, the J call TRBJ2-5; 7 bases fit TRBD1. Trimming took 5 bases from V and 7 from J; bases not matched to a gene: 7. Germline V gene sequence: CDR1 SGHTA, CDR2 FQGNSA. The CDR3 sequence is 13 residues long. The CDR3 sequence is CASSQRTGGTQYF. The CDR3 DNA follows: TGTGCCAGCAGCCAGAGGACAGGAGGGACCCAGTACTTC. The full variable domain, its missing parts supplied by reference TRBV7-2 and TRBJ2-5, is GAGVSQSPSNKVTEKGKDVELRCDPISGHTALYWYRQSLGQGLEFLIYFQGNSAPDKSGLPSDRFSAERTGGSVSTLTIQRTQQEDSAVYLCASSQRTGGTQYFGPGTRLLVL.

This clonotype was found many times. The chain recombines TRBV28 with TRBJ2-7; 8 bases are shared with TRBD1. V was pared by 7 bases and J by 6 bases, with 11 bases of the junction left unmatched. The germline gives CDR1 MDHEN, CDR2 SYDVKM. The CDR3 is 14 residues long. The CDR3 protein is CASTLGTGGGEQYF. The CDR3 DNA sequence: TGTGCCAGCACCCTGGGGACAGGAGGCGGCGAGCAGTACTTC.

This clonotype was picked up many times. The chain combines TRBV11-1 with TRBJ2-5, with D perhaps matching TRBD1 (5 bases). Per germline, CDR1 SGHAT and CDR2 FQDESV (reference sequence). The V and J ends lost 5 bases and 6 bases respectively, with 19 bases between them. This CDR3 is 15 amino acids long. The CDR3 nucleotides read TGTGCCAGCAGCCTACGACACGCAGGGTTGAAGACCCAGTACTTC. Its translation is CASSLRHAGLKTQYF. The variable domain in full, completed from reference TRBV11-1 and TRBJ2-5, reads EAEVAQSPRYKITEKSQAVAFWCDPISGHATLYWYRQILGQGPELLVQFQDESVVDDSQLPKDRFSAERLKGVDSTLKIQPAELGDSAMYLCASSLRHAGLKTQYFGPGTRLLVL.

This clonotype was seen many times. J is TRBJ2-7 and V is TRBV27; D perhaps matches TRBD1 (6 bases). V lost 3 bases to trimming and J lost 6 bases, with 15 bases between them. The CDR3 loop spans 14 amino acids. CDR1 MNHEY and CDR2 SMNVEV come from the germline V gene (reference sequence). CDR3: CASSFSVVGGEQYF. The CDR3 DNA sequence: TGTGCCAGCAGTTTCTCCGTTGTAGGGGGCGAGCAGTACTTC.

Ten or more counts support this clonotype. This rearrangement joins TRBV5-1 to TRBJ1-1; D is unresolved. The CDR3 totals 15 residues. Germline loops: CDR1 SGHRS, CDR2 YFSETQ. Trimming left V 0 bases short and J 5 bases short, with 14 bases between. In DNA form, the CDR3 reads TGCGCCAGCAGCTTGGCGGAGGGAGGGCGGACTGAAGCTTTCTTT. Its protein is CASSLAEGGRTEAFF.

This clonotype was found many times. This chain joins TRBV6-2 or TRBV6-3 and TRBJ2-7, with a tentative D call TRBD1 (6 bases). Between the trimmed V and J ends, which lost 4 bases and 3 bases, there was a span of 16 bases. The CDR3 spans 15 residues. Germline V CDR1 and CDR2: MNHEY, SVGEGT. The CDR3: CASSSPGRGGYEQYF. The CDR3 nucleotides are TGTGCCAGCAGTTCCCCCGGCAGGGGTGGCTACGAGCAGTACTTC.

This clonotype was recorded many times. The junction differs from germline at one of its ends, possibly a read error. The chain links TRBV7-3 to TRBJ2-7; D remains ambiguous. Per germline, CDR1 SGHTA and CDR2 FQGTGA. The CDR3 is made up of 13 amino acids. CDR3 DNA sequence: TGTGCCAGCAACTTAGAAAGGGATTCCGAGCAGTACTTC. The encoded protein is CASNLERDSEQYF. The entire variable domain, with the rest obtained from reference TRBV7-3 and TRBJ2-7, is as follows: GAGVSQTPSNKVTEKGKYVELRCDPISGHTALYWYRQSLGQGPEFLIYFQGTGAADDSGLPNDRFFAVRPEGSVSTLKIQRTERGDSAVYLCASNLERDSEQYFGPGTRLTVT.

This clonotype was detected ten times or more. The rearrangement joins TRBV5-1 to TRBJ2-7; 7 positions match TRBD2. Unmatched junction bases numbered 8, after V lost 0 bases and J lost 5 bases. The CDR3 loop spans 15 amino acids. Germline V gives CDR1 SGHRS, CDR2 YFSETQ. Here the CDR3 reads CASSLAVGGPHEQYF. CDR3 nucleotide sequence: TGCGCCAGCAGCTTGGCGGTGGGAGGGCCCCACGAGCAGTACTTC.

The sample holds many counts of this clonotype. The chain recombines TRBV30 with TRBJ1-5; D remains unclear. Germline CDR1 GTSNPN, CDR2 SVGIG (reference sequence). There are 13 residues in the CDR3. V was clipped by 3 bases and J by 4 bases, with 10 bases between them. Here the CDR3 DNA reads TGTGCCTGGAGCCGGGCCTCAAATCAGCCCCAGCATTTT. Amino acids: CAWSRASNQPQHF.

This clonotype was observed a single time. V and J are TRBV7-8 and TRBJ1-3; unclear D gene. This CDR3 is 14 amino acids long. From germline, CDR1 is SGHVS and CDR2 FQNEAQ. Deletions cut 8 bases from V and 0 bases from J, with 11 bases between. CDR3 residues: CASCLTGSGNTIYF. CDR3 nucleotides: TGTGCCAGCTGCCTTACGGGCTCTGGAAACACCATATATTTT.

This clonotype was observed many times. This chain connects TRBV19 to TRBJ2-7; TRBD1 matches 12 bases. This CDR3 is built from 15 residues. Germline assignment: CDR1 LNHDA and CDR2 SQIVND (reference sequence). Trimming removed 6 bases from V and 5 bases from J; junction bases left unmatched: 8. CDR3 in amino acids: CASRQGTGGKNEQYF. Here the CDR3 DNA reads TGTGCCAGTAGGCAGGGGACAGGGGGCAAGAACGAGCAGTACTTC.

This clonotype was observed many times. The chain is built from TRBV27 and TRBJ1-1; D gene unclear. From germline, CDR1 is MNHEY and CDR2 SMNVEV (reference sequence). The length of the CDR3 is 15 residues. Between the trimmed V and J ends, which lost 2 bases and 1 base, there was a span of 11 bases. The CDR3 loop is CASSLVTMGNTEAFF. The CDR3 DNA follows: TGTGCCAGCAGTTTAGTCACAATGGGGAACACTGAAGCTTTCTTT.

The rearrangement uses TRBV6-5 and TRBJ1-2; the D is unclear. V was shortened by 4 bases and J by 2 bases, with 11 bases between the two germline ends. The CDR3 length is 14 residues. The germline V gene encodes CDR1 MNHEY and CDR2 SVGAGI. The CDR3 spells CASSSRGGNYGYTF. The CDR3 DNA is TGTGCCAGCAGTTCCCGTGGTGGGAACTATGGCTACACCTTC.